This T cell receptor beta chain is from a study of T cells in Graves' hyperthyroidism and ophthalmopathy. Germline CDR1 reads SGHTA; CDR2 reads FQGNSA. V gave up 1 base and J gave up 0 bases, with 16 bases separating them. The CDR3 is 18 residues long. RNA transcripts were the template for amplifying TCR beta CDR3 regions. The TCR CDR3 first-round RT-PCR relied on the HTBI primer set. TCRdb called the multiplex PCR reads again in MiXCR, with one record for every CDR3 protein. The sample holds almost 600,000 distinct CDR3 sequences, about 15% seen once. This clonotype was seen many times. The sequenced sample consisted of blood. The TCR comes from a woman in her 30s with Graves' hyperthyroidism that later progressed to Graves' ophthalmopathy. The genes are TRBV7-2 and TRBJ2-1; no firm D call. CDR3 sequence: CASSLVFGESSSYNEQFF. The CDR3 nucleotides are TGTGCCAGCAGCTTAGTGTTCGGCGAATCGAGCTCCTACAATGAGCAGTTCTTC.